Detailed here is one T cell receptor (beta chain). What it binds is unknown. Each of the donors had roughly 10 milliliters of peripheral blood drawn into EDTA-treated Vacutainer tubes. Germline V gene data show CDR1 as GTSNPN and CDR2 as SVGIG (reference sequence). Trimming took 5 bases from V and 4 from J; bases not matched to a gene: 9. This CDR3 has 14 amino acids. These data are taken from a study of blood T cells in healthy people across ages. As for the study in general: For every two T cells, template switching captured about one barcoded beta molecule. Study outcomes and limitations: CMV status of donors was not determined, possibly confounding expanded clonotype changes. Measured against age, TCR beta diversity per million T cells decreased in a roughly linear manner.

With a J-beta primer mix and a sample-barcoded 5' primer, a second PCR ran about 7 to 12 cycles. TCRdb re-called the 5' RACE reads with MiXCR, one entry per CDR3 protein. The repertoire holds almost 800,000 distinct CDR3 sequences, with roughly 60% as singletons. The chain couples TRBV30 to TRBJ2-7, with 9 positions matching TRBD1. Sequenced input: blood. This TCR was sampled from a man younger than 40 in good health. This CDR3 reads CAWAGTGTGYEQYF. The CDR3 DNA is TGTGCCTGGGCTGGGACAGGGACGGGATACGAGCAGTACTTC.